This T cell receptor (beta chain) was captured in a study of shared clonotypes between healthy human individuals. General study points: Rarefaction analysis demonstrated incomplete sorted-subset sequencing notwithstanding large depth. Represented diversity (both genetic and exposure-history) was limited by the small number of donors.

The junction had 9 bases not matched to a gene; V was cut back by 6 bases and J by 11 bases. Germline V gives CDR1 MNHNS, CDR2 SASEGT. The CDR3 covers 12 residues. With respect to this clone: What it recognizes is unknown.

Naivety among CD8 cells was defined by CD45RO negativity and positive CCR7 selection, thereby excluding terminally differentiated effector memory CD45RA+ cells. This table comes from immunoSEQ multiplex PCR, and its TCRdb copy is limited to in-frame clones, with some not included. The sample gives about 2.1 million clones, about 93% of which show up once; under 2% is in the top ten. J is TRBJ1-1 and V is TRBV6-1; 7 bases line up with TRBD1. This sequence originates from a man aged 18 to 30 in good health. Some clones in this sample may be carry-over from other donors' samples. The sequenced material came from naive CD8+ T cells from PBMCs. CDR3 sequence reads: CASRTGLRGAFF. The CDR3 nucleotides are TGTGCCAGCAGGACAGGGCTGCGTGGGGCTTTCTTT.